This section outlines one TCR beta chain sequence together with its context. The data belong to a study of Tregs in tolerant kidney transplant recipients. Assay used: immunoSEQ multiplex PCR; TCRdb lists only in-frame clones, some missing. The sample has tens of thousands of clones; roughly 84% are singletons. The sequencing input was CD4+ T cells from blood. The source of this sequence is a human donor in good health.

CDR3 residues: CASSFSNYGYTF. The CDR3 DNA follows: TGTGCCAGCAGCTTCTCTAACTATGGCTACACCTTC. The chain employs TRBV5-6 and TRBJ1-2; D remains ambiguous. This CDR3 has 12 residues. V was trimmed by 2 bases and J by 0 bases, leaving 2 bases between them. Germline V gene sequence: CDR1 SGHDT, CDR2 YYEEEE.